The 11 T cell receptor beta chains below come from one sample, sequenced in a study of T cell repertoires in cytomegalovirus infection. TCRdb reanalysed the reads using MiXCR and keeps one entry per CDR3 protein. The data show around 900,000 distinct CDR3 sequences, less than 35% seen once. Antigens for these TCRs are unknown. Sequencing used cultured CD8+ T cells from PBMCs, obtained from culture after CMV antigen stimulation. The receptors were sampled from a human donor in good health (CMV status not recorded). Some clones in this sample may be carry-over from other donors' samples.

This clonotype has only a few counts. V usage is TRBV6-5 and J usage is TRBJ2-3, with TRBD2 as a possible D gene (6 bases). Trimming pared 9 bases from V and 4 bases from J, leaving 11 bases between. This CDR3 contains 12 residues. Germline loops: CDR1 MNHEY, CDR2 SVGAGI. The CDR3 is CASAWGADTQYF. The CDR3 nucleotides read TGTGCCAGTGCGTGGGGGGCAGATACGCAGTATTTT.

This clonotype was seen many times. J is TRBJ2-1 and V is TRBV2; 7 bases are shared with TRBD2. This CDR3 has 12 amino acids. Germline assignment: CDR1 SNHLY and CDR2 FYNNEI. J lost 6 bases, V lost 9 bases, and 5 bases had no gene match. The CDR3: CASTGLINEQFF. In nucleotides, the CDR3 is TGTGCCAGTACGGGACTAATCAATGAGCAGTTCTTC.

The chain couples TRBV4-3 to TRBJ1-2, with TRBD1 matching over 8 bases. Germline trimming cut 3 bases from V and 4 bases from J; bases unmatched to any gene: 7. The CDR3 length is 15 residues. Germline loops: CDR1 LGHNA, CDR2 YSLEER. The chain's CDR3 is CASSQGGQGSYGYTF. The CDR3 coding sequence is TGCGCCAGCAGCCAGGGTGGACAGGGAAGCTATGGCTACACCTTC.

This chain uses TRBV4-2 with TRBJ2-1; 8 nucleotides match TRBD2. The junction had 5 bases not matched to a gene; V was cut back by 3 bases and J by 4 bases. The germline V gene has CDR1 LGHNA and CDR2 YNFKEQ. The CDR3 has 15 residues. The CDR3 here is CASSQSGGFYNEQFF. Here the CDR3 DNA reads TGTGCCAGCAGCCAGAGCGGGGGCTTTTACAATGAGCAGTTCTTC.

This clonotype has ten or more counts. DNA for the CDR3: TGTGCCAGCAGCTTAGTCCCGGGACAGGGGGTGGTGAATGGCTACACCTTC. Translation: CASSLVPGQGVVNGYTF. The V gene is TRBV7-2, the J gene TRBJ1-2; 11 bases line up with TRBD1. The CDR3 extends over 17 amino acids. The junction had 10 bases not matched to a gene; V was cut back by 1 base and J by 6 bases. The germline CDR1 and CDR2 sequences are SGHTA and FQGNSA.

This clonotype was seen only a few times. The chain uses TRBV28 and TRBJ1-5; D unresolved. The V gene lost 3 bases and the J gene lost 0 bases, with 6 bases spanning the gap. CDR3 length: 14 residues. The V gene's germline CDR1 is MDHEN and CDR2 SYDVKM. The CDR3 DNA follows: TGTGCCAGCAGTTTTCATGTTAGCAATCAGCCCCAGCATTTT. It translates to CASSFHVSNQPQHF.

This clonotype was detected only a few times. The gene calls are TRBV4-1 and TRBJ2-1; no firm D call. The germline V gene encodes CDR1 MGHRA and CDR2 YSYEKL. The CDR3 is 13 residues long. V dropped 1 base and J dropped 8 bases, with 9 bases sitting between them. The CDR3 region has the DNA TGCGCCAGCAGCCAAGTACCCATCGATGAGCAGTTCTTC. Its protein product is CASSQVPIDEQFF.

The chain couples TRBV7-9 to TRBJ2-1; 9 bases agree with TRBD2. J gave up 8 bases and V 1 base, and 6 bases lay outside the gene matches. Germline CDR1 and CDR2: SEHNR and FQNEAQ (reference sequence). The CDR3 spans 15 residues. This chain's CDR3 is CASSLDAGGFDEQFF. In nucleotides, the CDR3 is TGTGCCAGCAGCTTAGACGCGGGGGGGTTTGATGAGCAGTTCTTC.

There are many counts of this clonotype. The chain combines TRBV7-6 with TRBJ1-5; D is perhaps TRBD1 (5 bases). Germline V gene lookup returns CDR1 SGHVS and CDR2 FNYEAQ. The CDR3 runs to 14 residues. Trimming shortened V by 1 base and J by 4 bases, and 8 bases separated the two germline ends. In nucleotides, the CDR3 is TGTGCCAGCAGCTTAGGGGACGCTAATCAGCCCCAGCATTTT. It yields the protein CASSLGDANQPQHF.

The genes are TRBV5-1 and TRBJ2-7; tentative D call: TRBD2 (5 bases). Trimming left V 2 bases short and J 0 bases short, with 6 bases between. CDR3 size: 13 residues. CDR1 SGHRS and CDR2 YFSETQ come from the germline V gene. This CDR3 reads CASSFGNSYEQYF. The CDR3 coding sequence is TGCGCCAGCAGCTTCGGGAACTCCTACGAGCAGTACTTC. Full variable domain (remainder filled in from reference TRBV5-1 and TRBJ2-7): KAGVTQTPRYLIKTRGQQVTLSCSPISGHRSVSWYQQTPGQGLQFLFEYFSETQRNKGNFPGRFSGRQFSNSRSEMNVSTLELGDSALYLCASSFGNSYEQYFGPGTRLTVT.

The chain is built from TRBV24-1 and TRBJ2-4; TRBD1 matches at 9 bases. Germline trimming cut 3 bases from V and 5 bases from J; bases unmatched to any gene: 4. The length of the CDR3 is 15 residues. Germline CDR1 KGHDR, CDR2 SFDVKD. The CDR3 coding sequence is TGTGCCACCAGTGATCACCGGACAGGGGAAAACATTCAGTACTTC. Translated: CATSDHRTGENIQYF.